These 5 T cell receptor beta chains came from one sample sequenced in a study of blood T cell repertoires in COVID-19. Assay used: immunoSEQ multiplex PCR; TCRdb lists only in-frame clones, some missing. The sample consists of 60,000 to 85,000 clones, more than 80% of them appearing once. Sequenced sample: peripheral blood. All receptors come from a woman aged 55-70 years with acute or convalescent COVID-19.

The gene calls are TRBV10-3 and TRBJ1-5; D unclear. The germline CDR1 and CDR2 sequences are ENHRY and SYGVKD. The CDR3 covers 13 residues. V gave up 7 bases and J gave up 5 bases, with 12 bases separating them. CDR3 sequence (DNA): TGTGCCATCAATGAAAACGAGGATCAGCCCCAGCATTTT. Protein sequence: CAINENEDQPQHF.

The chain links TRBV6-2 or TRBV6-3 to TRBJ1-1; TRBD1 matches 7 bases. This CDR3 has 14 residues. Germline trimming cut 2 bases from V and 0 bases from J; bases unmatched to any gene: 0. CDR1 is MNHEY and CDR2 is SVGEGT in the germline V gene. CDR3 loop: CASSYDRVNTEAFF. DNA for the CDR3: TGTGCCAGCAGTTACGACAGGGTGAACACTGAAGCTTTCTTT.

The chain is built from TRBV30 and TRBJ1-1; D is unclear. The V and J ends lost 3 bases and 2 bases respectively, with 13 bases between them. CDR1 is GTSNPN and CDR2 is SVGIG in the germline V gene (reference sequence). The CDR3 contains 14 residues. The CDR3: CAWRIRQVNTEAFF. In DNA form, the CDR3 reads TGTGCCTGGAGGATCCGCCAGGTTAACACTGAAGCTTTCTTT.

This chain links TRBV6-5 with TRBJ1-2; D unclear. CDR3 length equals 13 residues. Germline CDR1 is MNHEY and CDR2 is SVGAGI. Deletions cut 4 bases from V and 3 bases from J, with 9 bases between. The CDR3 here is CASSSGFYYGYTF. The CDR3 coding sequence is TGTGCCAGCAGTTCCGGGTTTTACTATGGCTACACCTTC.

The V and J genes are TRBV28 and TRBJ1-2; 7 bases fit TRBD1. Germline V gene sequence: CDR1 MDHEN, CDR2 SYDVKM. With 6 bases clipped from V and 4 bases from J, the junction kept 5 bases outside the gene matches. The CDR3 is 13 amino acids. CDR3 sequence: CASRVGQFYGYTF. The CDR3 DNA reads as TGTGCCAGCAGGGTGGGACAGTTCTATGGCTACACCTTC.